This TCR beta chain was found in a study of T cell clonality in common variable immunodeficiency. Assay: immunoSEQ multiplex PCR; the TCRdb copy retains only in-frame clones and omits some. There are more than 55,000 clones in the sample, none observed a single time. This clone was found many times. The missing CDR3 end, 3 residues past where the read stops, is filled in from the germline J gene. The CDR3 is made up of 17 amino acids. CDR1 and CDR2 from the germline V gene are MGHRA and YSYEKL. The trim removed 4 bases at V and 4 bases at J, leaving 9 bases unmatched. The sequence was obtained from a person between 18 and 75 years old in good health. The specimen was peripheral blood mononuclear cells. The chain recombines TRBV4-1 with TRBJ2-1; 11 bases are shared with TRBD2. Incomplete CDR3 DNA: TGCGCCAGCAGCCTGAAACCGGGACTAGCGGTGTACAATGAG. Protein: CASSLKPGLAVYNE. The complete CDR3 reads CASSLKPGLAVYNEQFF.